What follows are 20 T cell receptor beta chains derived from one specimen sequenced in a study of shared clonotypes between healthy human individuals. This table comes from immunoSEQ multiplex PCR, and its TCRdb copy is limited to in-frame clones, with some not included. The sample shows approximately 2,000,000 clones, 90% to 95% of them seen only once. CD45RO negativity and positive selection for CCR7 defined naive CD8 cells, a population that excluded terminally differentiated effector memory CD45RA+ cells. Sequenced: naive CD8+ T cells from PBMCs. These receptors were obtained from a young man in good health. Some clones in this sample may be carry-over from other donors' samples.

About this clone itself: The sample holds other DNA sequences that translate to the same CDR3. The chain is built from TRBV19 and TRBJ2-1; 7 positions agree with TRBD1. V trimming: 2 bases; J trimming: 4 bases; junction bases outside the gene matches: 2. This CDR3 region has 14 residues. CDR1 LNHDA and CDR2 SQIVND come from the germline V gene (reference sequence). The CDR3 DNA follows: TGTGCCAGTAGTATACGGGACAGATACAATGAGCAGTTCTTC. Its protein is CASSIRDRYNEQFF.

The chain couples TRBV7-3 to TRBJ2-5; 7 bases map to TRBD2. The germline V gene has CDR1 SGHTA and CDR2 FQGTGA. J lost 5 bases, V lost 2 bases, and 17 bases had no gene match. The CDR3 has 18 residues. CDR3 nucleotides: TGTGCCAGCAGCTTATCCAGGGCTTACGCGGGAGAAGAGGAGACCCAGTACTTC. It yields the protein CASSLSRAYAGEEETQYF.

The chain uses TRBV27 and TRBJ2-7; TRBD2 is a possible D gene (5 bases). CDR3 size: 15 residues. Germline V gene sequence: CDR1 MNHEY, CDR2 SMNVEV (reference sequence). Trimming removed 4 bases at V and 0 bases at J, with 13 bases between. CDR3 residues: CASSSRGLRSYEQYF. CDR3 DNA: TGTGCCAGCAGTTCAAGAGGGCTCCGCTCCTACGAGCAGTACTTC.

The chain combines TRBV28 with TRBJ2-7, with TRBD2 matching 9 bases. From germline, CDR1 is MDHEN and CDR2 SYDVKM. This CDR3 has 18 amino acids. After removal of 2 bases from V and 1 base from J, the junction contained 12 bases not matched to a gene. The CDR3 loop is CASSLGLAGKGRSYEQYF. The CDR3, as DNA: TGTGCCAGCAGTTTAGGGCTAGCGGGAAAAGGGAGGTCCTACGAGCAGTACTTC. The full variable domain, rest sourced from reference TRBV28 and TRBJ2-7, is DVKVTQSSRYLVKRTGEKVFLECVQDMDHENMFWYRQDPGLGLRLIYFSYDVKMKEKGDIPEGYSVSREKKERFSLILESASTNQTSMYLCASSLGLAGKGRSYEQYFGPGTRLTVT.

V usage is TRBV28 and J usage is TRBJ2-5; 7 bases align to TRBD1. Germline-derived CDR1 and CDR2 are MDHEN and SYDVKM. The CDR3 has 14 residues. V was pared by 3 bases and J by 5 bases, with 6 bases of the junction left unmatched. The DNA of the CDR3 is TGTGCCAGCAGTTTGGACAGGCGAGGGGAGACCCAGTACTTC. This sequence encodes CASSLDRRGETQYF.

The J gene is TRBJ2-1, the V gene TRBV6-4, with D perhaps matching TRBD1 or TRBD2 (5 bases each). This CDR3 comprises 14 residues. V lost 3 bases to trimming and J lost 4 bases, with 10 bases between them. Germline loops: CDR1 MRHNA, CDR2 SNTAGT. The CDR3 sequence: CASSESGSYNEQFF. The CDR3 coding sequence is TGTGCCAGCAGTGAGTCAGGGAGTTACAATGAGCAGTTCTTC.

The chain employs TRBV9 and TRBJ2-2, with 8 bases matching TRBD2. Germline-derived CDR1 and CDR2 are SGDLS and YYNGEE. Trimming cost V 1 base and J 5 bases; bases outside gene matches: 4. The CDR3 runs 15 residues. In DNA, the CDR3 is TGTGCCAGCAGCGTAAGCGGGAGTAGAACCGGGGAGCTGTTTTTT. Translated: CASSVSGSRTGELFF.

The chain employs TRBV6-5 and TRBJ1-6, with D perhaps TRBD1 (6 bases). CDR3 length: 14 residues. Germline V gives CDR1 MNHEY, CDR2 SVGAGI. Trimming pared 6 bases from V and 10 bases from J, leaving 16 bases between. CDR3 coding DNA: TGTGCCAGCAGCCCAAACAGGGAGATCTCACCCCTCCACTTT. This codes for CASSPNREISPLHF.

The CDR3 sequence: CSAVLETQYF. Written as DNA, the CDR3 is TGCAGCGCTGTTTTGGAGACCCAGTACTTC. The chain combines TRBV29-1 with TRBJ2-5; D remains unclear. The CDR3 loop spans 10 amino acids. V lost 7 bases, J lost 5 bases, and 8 bases lay in between. CDR1 is SQVTM and CDR2 is ANQGSEA in the germline V gene.

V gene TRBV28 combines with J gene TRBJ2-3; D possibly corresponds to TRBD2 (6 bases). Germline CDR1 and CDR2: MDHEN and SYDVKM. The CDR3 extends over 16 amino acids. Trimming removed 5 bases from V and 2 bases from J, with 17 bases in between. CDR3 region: CASSPPRRDYTDTQYF. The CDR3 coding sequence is TGTGCCAGCAGTCCCCCTCGGCGGGATTACACAGATACGCAGTATTTT.

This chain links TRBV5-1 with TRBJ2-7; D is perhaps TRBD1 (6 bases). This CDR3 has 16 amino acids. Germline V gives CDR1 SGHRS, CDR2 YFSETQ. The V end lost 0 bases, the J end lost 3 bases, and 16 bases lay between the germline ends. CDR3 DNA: TGCGCCAGCAGCTTGGGGACAGCCGGATCCTACTACGAGCAGTACTTC. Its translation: CASSLGTAGSYYEQYF.

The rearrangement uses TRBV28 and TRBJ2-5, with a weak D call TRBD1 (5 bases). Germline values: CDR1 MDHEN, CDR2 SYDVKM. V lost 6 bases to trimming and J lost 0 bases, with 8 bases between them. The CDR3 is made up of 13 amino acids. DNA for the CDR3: TGTGCCAGCAGACAGGACAACCAAGAGACCCAGTACTTC. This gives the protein CASRQDNQETQYF.

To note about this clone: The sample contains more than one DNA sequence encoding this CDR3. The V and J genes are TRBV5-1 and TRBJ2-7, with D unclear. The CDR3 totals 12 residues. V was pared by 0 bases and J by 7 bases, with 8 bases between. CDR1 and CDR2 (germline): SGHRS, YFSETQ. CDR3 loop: CASSLEGYEQYF. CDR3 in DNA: TGCGCCAGCAGCTTGGAAGGTTATGAGCAGTACTTC. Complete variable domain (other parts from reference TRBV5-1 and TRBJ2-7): KAGVTQTPRYLIKTRGQQVTLSCSPISGHRSVSWYQQTPGQGLQFLFEYFSETQRNKGNFPGRFSGRQFSNSRSEMNVSTLELGDSALYLCASSLEGYEQYFGPGTRLTVT.

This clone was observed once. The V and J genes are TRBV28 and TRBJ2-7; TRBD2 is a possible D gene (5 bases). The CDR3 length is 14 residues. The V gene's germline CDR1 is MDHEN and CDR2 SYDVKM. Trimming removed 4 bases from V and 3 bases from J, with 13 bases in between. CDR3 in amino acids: CASSSTLRDYEQYF. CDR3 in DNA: TGTGCCAGCAGTTCCACACTACGGGACTACGAGCAGTACTTC.

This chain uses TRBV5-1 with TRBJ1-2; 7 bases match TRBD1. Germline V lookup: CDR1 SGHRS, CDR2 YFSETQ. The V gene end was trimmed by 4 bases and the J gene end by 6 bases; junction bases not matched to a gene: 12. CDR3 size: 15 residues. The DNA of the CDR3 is TGCGCCAGCAGCACTGGCAGGGGGGATGGACATGGCTACACCTTC. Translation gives CASSTGRGDGHGYTF.

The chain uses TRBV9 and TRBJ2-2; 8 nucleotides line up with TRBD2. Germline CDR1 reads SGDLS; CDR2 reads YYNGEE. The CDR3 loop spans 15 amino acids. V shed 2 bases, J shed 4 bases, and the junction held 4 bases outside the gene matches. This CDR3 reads CASSVSGSVTGELFF. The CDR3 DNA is TGTGCCAGCAGCGTCAGCGGGAGTGTCACCGGGGAGCTGTTTTTT.

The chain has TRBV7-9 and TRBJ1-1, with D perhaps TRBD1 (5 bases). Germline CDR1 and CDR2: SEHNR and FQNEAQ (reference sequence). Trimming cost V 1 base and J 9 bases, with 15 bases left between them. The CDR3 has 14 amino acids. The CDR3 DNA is TGTGCCAGCAGCTTAGTTGGGGCGTCCGACCAAGCTTTCTTT. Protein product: CASSLVGASDQAFF.

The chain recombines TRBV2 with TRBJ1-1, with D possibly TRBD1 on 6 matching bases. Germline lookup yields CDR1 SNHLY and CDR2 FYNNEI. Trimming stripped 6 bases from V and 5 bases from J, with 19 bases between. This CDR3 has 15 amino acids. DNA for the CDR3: TGTGCCAGCAGAGAATGGCGGGGGGCGGGTACTGAAGCTTTCTTT. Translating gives CASREWRGAGTEAFF.

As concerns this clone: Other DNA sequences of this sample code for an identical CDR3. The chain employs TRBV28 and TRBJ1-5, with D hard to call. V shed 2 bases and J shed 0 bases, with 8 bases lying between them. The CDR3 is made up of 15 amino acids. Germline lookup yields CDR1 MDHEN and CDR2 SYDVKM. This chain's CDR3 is CASSLRGYSNQPQHF. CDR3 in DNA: TGTGCCAGCAGTTTACGGGGTTATAGCAATCAGCCCCAGCATTTT.

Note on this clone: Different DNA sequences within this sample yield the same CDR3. The CDR3 DNA follows: TGTGCCAGTAGTTCAGGACAGTCGTACGAGCAGTACTTC. Amino acids: CASSSGQSYEQYF. J is TRBJ2-7 and V is TRBV19, with D maybe TRBD1 (6 bases). The CDR3 is 13 residues long. Germline CDR1 reads LNHDA; CDR2 reads SQIVND (reference sequence). V lost 5 bases and J lost 4, with 12 bases in between. Using reference TRBV19 and TRBJ2-7 for the parts outside the CDR3, the full variable domain is DGGITQSPKYLFRKEGQNVTLSCEQNLNHDAMYWYRQDPGQGLRLIYYSQIVNDFQKGDIAEGYSVSREKKESFPLTVTSAQKNPTAFYLCASSSGQSYEQYFGPGTRLTVT.